The sample holds a few counts of the clone carrying this T cell receptor beta chain. The data were taken from a study of T cells in Graves' hyperthyroidism and ophthalmopathy. The source material, RNA transcripts, was used to amplify TCR beta CDR3 regions. Primed by the HTBI set, a first-round RT-PCR was run on the TCR CDR3. Via MiXCR, TCRdb re-called the multiplex PCR reads, giving one row per CDR3 protein. The sample lists around 520,000 distinct CDR3 sequences, about an eighth seen once, with less than 20% in the top ten. With 1 base removed from V and 3 bases from J, the gap between germline ends came to 11 bases. Germline V lookup: CDR1 SGHTS, CDR2 YDEGEE. CDR3 size: 14 residues. Exclusion of a patient resulted from uncontrolled infection, other autoimmune disease, pregnancy or lactation.

The sequencing sample was made of blood. This chain connects TRBV5-8 to TRBJ2-7, with D perhaps TRBD1 (6 bases). This TCR derives from a woman between 18 and 29 years old with Graves' hyperthyroidism. CDR3 in amino acids: CASSLSEGGYEQYF. CDR3 sequence (DNA): TGTGCCAGCAGCTTGTCGGAAGGGGGCTACGAGCAGTACTTC.